This paragraph covers one TCR beta chain sequence. Its matching antigen is unknown. This sample is part of a study of cytotoxic CD8 clonotypes in ibrutinib-treated CLL. Study summary: Across the patients, approximately 10 were relapsed/refractory, about 15 treatment-naive and 17 to 18 IGHV unmutated. Response samples followed a median 12 months of treatment, range 6 to 36. Study-wide results and caveats: Public clonotypes were rare and shrank or held steady on treatment.

This CDR3 spans 15 amino acids. Trimming took 8 bases from V and 1 from J, leaving 16 bases between them. Germline V gives CDR1 MNHEY, CDR2 SMNVEV (reference sequence). Target depth was 1 in 200,000 to 1 in 1 million T cells, about 10x per clonotype. Here immunoSEQ multiplex PCR was the method, and the copy in TCRdb shows in-frame clones only, minus some. The table has some 150,000 clones, approximately 80% seen once. The J gene is TRBJ2-3, the V gene TRBV27; D is unresolved. The TCR was taken from a human donor with chronic lymphocytic leukemia. The specimen comprised PBMCs, sampled after 12 months of ibrutinib treatment. The CDR3 spells CASGRMWRGTDTQYF. Written as DNA, the CDR3 is TGTGCCAGCGGCCGCATGTGGCGTGGCACAGATACGCAGTATTTT.